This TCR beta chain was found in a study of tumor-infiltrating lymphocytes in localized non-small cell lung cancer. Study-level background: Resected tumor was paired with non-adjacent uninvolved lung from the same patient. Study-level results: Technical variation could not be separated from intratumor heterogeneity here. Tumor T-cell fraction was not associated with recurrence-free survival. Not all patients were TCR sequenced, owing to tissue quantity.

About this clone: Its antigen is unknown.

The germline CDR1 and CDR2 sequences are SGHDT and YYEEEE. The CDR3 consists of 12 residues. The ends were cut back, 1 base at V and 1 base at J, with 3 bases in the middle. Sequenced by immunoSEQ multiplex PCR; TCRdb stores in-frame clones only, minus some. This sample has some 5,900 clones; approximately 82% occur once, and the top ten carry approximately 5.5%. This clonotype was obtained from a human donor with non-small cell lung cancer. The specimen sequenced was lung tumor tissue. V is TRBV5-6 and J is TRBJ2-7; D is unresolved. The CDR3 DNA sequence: TGTGCCAGCAGCTTGCAGTCCTACGAGCAGTACTTC. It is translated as CASSLQSYEQYF.